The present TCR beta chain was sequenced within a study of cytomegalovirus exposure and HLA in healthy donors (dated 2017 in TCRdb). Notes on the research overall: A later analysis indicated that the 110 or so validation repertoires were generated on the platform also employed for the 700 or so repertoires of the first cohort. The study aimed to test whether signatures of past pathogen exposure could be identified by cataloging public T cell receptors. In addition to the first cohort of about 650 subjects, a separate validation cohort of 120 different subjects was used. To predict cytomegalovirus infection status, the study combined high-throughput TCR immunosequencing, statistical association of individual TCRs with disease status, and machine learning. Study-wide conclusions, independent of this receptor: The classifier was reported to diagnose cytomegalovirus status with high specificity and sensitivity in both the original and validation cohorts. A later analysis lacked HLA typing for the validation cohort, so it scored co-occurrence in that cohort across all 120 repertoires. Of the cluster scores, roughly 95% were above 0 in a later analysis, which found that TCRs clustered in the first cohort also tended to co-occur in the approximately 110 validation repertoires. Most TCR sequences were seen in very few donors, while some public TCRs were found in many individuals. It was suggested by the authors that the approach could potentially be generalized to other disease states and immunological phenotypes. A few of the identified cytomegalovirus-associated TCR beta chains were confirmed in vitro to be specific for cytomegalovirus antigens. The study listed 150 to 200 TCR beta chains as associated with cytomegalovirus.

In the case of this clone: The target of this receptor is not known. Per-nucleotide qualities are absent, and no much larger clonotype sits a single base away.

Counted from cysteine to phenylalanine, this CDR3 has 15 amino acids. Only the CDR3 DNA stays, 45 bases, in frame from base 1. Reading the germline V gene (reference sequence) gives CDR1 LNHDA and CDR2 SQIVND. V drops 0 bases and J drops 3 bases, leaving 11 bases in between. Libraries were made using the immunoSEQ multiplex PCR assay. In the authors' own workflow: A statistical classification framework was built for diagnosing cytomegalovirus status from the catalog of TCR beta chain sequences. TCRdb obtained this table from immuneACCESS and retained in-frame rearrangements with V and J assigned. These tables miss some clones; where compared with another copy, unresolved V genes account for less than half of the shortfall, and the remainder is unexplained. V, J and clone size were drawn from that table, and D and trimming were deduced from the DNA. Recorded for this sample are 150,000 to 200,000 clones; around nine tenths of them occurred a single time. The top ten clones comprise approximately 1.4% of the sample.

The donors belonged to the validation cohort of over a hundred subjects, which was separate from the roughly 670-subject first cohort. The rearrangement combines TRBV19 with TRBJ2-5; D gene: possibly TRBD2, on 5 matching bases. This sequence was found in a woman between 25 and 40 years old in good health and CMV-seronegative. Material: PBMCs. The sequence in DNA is TGTGCCAGTAGTATAGATGATGCCGGGGAAGAGACCCAGTACTTC. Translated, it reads CASSIDDAGEETQYF.